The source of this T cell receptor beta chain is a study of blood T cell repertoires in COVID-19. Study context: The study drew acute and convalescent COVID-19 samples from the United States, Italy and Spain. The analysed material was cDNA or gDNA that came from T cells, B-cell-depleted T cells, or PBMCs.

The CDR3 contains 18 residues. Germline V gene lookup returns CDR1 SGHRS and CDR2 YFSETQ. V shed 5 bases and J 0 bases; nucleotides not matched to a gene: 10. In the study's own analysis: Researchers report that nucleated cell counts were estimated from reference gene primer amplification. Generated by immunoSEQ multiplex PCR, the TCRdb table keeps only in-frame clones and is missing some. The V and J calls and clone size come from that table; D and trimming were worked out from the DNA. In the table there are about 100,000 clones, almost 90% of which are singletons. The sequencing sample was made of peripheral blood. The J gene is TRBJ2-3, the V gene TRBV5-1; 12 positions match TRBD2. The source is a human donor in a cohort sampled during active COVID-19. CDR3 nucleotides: TGCGCCAGCAGTTTCGGACTAGCGGGGCTACCTAGCACAGATACGCAGTATTTT. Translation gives CASSFGLAGLPSTDTQYF.